This T cell receptor (beta chain) was identified in a study of blood T cells in healthy people across ages. PCR was performed a second time for 7 to 11 cycles using a sample-barcoded 5' primer and a J-beta primer mix. TCRdb reprocessed the 5' RACE reads with MiXCR, giving one entry per CDR3 protein. This table has approximately 800,000 distinct CDR3 sequences, 30% to 45% appearing once. General study findings and limits: The diversity estimates, figures obtained from one million T cells, were considered underestimates. It was the long-lived donors that had more naive CD4+ cells and higher diversity than aged donors. The unsorted PBMCs prevented any conclusive comparison of naive versus antigen-experienced cells.

This clonotype was found a few times. Its antigen remains unknown. The length of the CDR3 is 13 residues. From germline, CDR1 is SGHTA and CDR2 FQGNSA. V lost 5 bases and J lost 7, with 12 bases in between. The sequence derives from a man younger than 35 in good health. The genes are TRBV7-2 and TRBJ1-5, with D uncertain. Sequencing input: blood. The CDR3 loop reads CASSADLGQPQHF. The CDR3 DNA is TGTGCCAGCAGCGCTGACCTCGGACAGCCCCAGCATTTT.